The sequence of this T cell receptor beta chain was determined in a study of spatial heterogeneity in lung cancer. This clonotype was seen a handful of times. Described time point: sample taken at primary tumor resection. The input material, whole RNA from tumor, nontumor lung or frozen PBMC, was sequenced unsorted. TCR cDNA molecules each carried a unique molecular identifier. TCRdb processed the 5' RACE reads anew with MiXCR; each CDR3 protein has one entry. The sample records 60,000 to 75,000 distinct CDR3 sequences, under 7.5% being singletons. The TCR comes from a female donor with early-stage non-small cell lung cancer. This specimen consisted of PBMCs, obtained at surgery.

The CDR3: CASSAGTASGNTIYF. Here the CDR3 DNA reads TGTGCCAGCAGTGCCGGGACAGCCTCTGGAAACACCATATATTTT. The V call is TRBV6-1, the J call TRBJ1-3, with 7 bases lining up with TRBD1. The V segment lost 4 bases and the J segment 0 bases; nucleotides outside the gene matches: 3. Germline V CDR1 and CDR2: MNHNS, SASEGT. The CDR3 has 15 amino acids.